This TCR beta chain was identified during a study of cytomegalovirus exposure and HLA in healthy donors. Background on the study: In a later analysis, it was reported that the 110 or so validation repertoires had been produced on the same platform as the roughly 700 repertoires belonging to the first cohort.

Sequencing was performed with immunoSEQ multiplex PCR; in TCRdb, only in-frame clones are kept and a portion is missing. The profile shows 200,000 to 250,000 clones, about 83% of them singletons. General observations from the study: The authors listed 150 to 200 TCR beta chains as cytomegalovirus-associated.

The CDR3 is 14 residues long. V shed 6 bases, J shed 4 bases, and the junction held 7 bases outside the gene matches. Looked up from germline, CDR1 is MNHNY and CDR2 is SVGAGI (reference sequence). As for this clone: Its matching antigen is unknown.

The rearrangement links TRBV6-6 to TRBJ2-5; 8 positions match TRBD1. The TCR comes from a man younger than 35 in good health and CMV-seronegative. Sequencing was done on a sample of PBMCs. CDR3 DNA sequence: TGTGCCAGCAGACCCCTAGACAGGGGAGAGACCCAGTACTTC. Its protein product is CASRPLDRGETQYF.